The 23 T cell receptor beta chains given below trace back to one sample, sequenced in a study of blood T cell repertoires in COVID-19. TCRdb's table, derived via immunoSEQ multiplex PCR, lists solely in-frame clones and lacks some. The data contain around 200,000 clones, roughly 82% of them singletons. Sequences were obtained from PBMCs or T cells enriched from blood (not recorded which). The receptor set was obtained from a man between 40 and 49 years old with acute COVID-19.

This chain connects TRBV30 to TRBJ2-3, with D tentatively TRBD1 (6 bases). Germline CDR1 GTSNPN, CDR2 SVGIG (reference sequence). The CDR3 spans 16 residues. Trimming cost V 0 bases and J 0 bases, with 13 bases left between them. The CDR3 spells CAWSVQGRLSTDTQYF. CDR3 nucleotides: TGTGCCTGGAGTGTACAGGGTCGCCTCAGCACAGATACGCAGTATTTT.

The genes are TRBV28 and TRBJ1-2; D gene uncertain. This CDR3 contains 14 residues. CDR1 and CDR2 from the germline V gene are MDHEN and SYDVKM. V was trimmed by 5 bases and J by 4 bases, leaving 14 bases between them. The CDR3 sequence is CASSPSAGGYGYTF. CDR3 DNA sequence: TGTGCCAGCAGTCCTTCCGCGGGCGGCTATGGCTACACCTTC.

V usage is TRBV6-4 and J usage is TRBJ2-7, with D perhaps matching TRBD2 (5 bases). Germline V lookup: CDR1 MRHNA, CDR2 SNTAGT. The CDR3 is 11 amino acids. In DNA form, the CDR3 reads TGTTCACGGGGAGAAGGCGACGAGCAGTACTTC. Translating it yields CSRGEGDEQYF.

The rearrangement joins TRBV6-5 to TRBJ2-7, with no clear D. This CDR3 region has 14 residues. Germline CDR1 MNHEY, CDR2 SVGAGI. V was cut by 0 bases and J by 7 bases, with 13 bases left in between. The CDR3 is CASSYSNQVEEQYF. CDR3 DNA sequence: TGTGCCAGCAGTTACTCGAATCAGGTTGAGGAGCAGTACTTC.

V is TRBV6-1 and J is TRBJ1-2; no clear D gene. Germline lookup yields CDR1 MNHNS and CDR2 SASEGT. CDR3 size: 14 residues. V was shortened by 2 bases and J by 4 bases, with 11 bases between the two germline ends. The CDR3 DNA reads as TGTGCCAGCAGTGAAATTGCAGACTCCTATGGCTACACCTTC. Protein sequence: CASSEIADSYGYTF.

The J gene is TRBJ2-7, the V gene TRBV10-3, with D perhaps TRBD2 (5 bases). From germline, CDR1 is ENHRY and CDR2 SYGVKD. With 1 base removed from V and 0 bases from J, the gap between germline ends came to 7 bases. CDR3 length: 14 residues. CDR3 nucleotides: TGTGCCATCAGTGAGTTTGCGGGCTCCTACGAGCAGTACTTC. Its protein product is CAISEFAGSYEQYF.

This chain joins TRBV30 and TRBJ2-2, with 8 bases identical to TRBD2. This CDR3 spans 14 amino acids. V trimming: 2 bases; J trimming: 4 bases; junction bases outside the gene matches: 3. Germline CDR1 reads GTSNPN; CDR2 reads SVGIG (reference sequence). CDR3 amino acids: CAWSSGSFTGELFF. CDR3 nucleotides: TGTGCCTGGAGTAGCGGGAGCTTCACCGGGGAGCTGTTTTTT.

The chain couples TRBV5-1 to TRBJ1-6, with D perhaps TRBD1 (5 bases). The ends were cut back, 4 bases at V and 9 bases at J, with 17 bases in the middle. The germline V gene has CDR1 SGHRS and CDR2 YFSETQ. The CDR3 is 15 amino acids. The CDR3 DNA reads TGCGCCAGCAGCCTGACCGGGACTGATACTTCACCCCTCCACTTT. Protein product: CASSLTGTDTSPLHF.

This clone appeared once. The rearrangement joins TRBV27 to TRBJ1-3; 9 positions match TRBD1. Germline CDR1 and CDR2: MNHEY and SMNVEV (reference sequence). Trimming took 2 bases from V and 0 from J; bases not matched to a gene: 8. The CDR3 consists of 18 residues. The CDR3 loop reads CASSLGGTGLLSGNTIYF. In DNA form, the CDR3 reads TGTGCCAGCAGTTTAGGGGGGACAGGGCTCCTCTCTGGAAACACCATATATTTT.

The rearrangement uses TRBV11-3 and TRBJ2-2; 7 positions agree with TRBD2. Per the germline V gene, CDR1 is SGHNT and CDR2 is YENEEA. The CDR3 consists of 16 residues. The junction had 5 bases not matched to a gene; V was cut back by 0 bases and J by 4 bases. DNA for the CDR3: TGTGCCAGCAGCTTAGAAGCGGGACGGGGCACCGGGGAGCTGTTTTTT. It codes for CASSLEAGRGTGELFF.

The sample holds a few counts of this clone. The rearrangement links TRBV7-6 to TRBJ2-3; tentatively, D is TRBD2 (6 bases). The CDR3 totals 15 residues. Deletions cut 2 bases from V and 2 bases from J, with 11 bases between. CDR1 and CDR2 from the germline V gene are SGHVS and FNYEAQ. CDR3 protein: CASSLIGEVTDTQYF. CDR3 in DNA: TGTGCCAGCAGCTTAATAGGGGAGGTCACAGATACGCAGTATTTT.

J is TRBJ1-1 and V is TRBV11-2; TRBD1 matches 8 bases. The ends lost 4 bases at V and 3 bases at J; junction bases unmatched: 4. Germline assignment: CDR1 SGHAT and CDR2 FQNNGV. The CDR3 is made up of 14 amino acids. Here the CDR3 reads CASSSRGQHTEAFF. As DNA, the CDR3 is TGTGCCAGCAGCTCCAGGGGGCAACACACTGAAGCTTTCTTT.

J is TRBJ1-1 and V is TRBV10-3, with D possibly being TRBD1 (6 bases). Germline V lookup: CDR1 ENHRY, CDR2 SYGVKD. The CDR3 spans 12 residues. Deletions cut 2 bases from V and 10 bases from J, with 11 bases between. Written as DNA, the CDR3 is TGTGCCATCAGTGAGCCACAGGGAAGAGCTTTCTTT. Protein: CAISEPQGRAFF.

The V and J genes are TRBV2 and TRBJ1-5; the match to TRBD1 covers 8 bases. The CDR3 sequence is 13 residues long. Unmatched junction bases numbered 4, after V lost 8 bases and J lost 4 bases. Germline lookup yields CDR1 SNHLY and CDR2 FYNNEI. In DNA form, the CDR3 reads TGTGCCAGCGCTCGACAGGGGAATCAGCCCCAGCATTTT. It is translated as CASARQGNQPQHF. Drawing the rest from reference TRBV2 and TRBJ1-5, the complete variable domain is EPEVTQTPSHQVTQMGQEVILRCVPISNHLYFYWYRQILGQKVEFLVSFYNNEISEKSEIFDDQFSVERPDGSNFTLKIRSTKLEDSAMYFCASARQGNQPQHFGDGTRLSIL.

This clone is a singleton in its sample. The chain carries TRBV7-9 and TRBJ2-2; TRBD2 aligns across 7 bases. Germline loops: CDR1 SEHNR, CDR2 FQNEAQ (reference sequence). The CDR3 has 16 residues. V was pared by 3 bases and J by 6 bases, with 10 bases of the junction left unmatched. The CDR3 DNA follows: TGTGCCAGCAGCTTCTTCCCCCGGGAGGTCTCCGGGGAGCTGTTTTTT. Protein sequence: CASSFFPREVSGELFF.

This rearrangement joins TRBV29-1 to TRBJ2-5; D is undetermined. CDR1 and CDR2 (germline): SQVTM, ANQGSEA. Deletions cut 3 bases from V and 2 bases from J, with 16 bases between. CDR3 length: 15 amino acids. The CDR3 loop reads CSVEAGQVIQETQYF. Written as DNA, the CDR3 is TGCAGCGTTGAGGCTGGGCAGGTGATTCAAGAGACCCAGTACTTC.

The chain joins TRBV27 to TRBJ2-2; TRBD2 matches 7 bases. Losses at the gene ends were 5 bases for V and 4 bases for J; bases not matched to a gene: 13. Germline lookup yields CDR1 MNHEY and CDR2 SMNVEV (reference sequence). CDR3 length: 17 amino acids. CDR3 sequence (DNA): TGTGCCAGCAGTACCCGACAACGAGCGGGGACCACCGGGGAGCTGTTTTTT. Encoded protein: CASSTRQRAGTTGELFF.

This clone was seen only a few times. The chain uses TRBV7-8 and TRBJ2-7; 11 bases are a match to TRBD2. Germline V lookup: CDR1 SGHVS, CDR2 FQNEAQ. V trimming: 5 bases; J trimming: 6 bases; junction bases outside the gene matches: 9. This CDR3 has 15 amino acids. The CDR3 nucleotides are TGTGCCAGCAGCCCAACCCGACTAGCGGGAAGCGAGCAGTACTTC. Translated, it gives CASSPTRLAGSEQYF.

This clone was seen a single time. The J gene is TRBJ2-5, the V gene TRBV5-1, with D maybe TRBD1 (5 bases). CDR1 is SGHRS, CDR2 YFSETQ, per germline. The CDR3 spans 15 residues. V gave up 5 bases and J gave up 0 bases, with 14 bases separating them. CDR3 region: CASSLGQLYQETQYF. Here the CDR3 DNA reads TGCGCCAGCAGTCTGGGGCAATTGTACCAAGAGACCCAGTACTTC.

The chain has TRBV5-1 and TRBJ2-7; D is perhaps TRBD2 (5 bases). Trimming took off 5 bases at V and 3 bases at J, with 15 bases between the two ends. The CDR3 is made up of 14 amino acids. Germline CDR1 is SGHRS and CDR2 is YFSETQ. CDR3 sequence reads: CASRGAERLYEQYF. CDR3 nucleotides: TGCGCCAGCAGGGGAGCGGAGCGACTCTACGAGCAGTACTTC.

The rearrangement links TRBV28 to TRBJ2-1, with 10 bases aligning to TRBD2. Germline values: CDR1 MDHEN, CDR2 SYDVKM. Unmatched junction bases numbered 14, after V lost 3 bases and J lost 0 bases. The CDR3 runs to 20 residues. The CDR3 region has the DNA TGTGCCAGCAGTTTCCGACCTCGGACTAGCGGCGACATCTCCTACAATGAGCAGTTCTTC. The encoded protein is CASSFRPRTSGDISYNEQFF.

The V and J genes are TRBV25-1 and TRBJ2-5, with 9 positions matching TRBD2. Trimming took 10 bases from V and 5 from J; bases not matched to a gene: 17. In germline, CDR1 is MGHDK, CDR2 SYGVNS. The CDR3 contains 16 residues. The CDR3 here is CATDPSGKVERETQYF. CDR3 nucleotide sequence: TGTGCCACCGACCCTAGCGGGAAGGTTGAGCGGGAGACCCAGTACTTC.

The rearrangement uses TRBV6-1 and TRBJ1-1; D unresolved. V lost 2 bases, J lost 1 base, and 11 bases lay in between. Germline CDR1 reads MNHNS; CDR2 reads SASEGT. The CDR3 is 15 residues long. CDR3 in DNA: TGTGCCAGCAGTGAATTATGGCGGTCGAACACTGAAGCTTTCTTT. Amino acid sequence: CASSELWRSNTEAFF.